This T cell receptor beta chain comes out of a study of molecular identifiers for immune sequencing clone quantification. General study findings and limits: Spiked Jurkat TCR RNA originating from one cell could reportedly be identified amid about a million naive cells. Underestimation of highly expanded clone sizes could arise where identical TCR molecules share a barcode.

Methods described previously were used for bulk TCR libraries, and listed TCR primers were applied. TCRdb processed the PCR reads anew with MiXCR; each CDR3 protein has one entry. The table lists under 600,000 distinct CDR3 sequences, about a quarter of them singletons. For this clonotype: Its antigen is not identified. One end of the junction varies from germline; a read error may be responsible.

The CDR3 is made up of 15 amino acids. CDR1 is MNHEY, CDR2 SMNVEV, per germline (reference sequence). The sequence was collected from a human donor in good health. Some libraries in this study had Jurkat cell RNA spiked in. Sequencing was done on a sample of naive CD8+ T cells from blood, with Jurkat cell RNA spiked in. As to subset: FACS-sorted CD8+CD4-CCR7+CD45RA+ naive T cells. This rearrangement joins TRBV27 to TRBJ2-3, with D perhaps given as TRBD1 or TRBD2 (5 bases each). DNA of the CDR3: TGTGCCAGCAGTTTATTGGGGGTTGGCACAGATACGCGGTATTTT. It translates to CASSLLGVGTDTRYF.